There are many counts of the clone carrying this T cell receptor (beta chain). Its antigen remains unknown. Isolation yielded PBMCs, at least 7 million per sample, in every case. A second roughly 7 to 12 cycle PCR used barcoded and J-beta primers. From the 5' RACE reads, TCRdb called clonotypes with MiXCR, one entry per CDR3 protein. The sample records roughly 1,000,000 distinct CDR3 sequences, about 25% being singletons. This specimen comes from a study of blood T cells in healthy people across ages. Points from the study as a whole: A roughly linear fall in TCR beta diversity per million T cells was seen with increasing age.

The same specimen was also included in a second study, on T cells of mothers and their children. In that study: Extraction yielded RNA that went, in full, into cDNA synthesis at about 1.5 ug per 15 ul. Primer M1S, used in the second PCR, introduced sample barcodes and 2-4 random nucleotides.

The material sequenced was blood. This TCR was recovered from a girl aged 2 to 9 in good health.

The CDR3 protein is CASSLRGYTEAFF. In DNA form, the CDR3 reads TGTGCCAGCAGCTTAAGGGGGTACACTGAAGCTTTCTTT. This chain joins TRBV12-3 or TRBV12-4 and TRBJ1-1; D may be TRBD1 (6 bases). The CDR3 extends over 13 amino acids. The V end was cut by 6 bases, the J end by 3 bases, with 11 bases between.